This passage covers 26 T cell receptor beta chains from one sample sequenced in a study of metastatic and nonmetastatic thyroid tumors. No patient received treatment before thyroid surgery. Using MiXCR, TCRdb reanalyzed the PCR reads. The table has about 18,000 clones, 21% seen once. Input material: tumor tissue. These receptors originate from a female donor with papillary thyroid cancer or a benign thyroid nodule (not recorded which). Some clones in this sample may be carry-over from other donors' samples.

This clone was detected ten times or more. Other DNA sequences in this sample translate to the same CDR3. The chain carries TRBV5-1 and TRBJ1-1; D unclear. V gave up 0 bases and J gave up 4 bases, with 7 bases separating them. The V gene's germline CDR1 is SGHRS and CDR2 YFSETQ. The CDR3 consists of 13 residues. The DNA for the CDR3 is TGCGCCAGCAGCTTGGAGGTTGCCACTGAAGCTTTCTTT. Amino acids: CASSLEVATEAFF.

The sample holds many counts of this clone. Being one base from a much bigger clone, this may be a read error. The CDR3 loop reads CASSFLGPGPQHF. For the CDR3, the DNA is TGCGCCAGCAGCTTCTTGGGGCCTGGGCCCCAGCATTTT. The chain joins TRBV5-1 to TRBJ1-5, with a possible D match to TRBD1 (5 bases). CDR3 length equals 13 residues. The ends were cut back, 2 bases at V and 9 bases at J, with 12 bases in the middle. CDR1 and CDR2 (germline): SGHRS, YFSETQ.

The V and J genes are TRBV5-6 and TRBJ1-1; a possible D gene is TRBD1 (6 bases). CDR1 is SGHDT and CDR2 is YYEEEE in the germline V gene. The CDR3 is 16 residues long. V was pared by 2 bases and J by 7 bases, with 21 bases between. The CDR3 protein is CASSFSRTGYMSEAFF. The DNA of the CDR3 is TGTGCCAGCAGCTTTTCTCGTACAGGGTATATGAGTGAAGCTTTCTTT.

Ten or more counts support this clone. The chain couples TRBV12-3 or TRBV12-4 to TRBJ2-3; 7 nucleotides align to TRBD1. V gave up 7 bases and J gave up 9 bases; unmatched junction bases: 7. The CDR3 consists of 12 residues. The CDR3 loop reads CASTLTGNTQYF. Written as DNA, the CDR3 is TGTGCCAGCACTCTGACAGGGAACACGCAGTATTTT.

The table lists this clone with many counts. The rearrangement links TRBV6-2 or TRBV6-3 to TRBJ2-7; 8 nucleotides match TRBD1. The germline gives CDR1 MNHEY, CDR2 SVGEGT. V shed 5 bases and J 6 bases; nucleotides not matched to a gene: 9. This CDR3 is 14 amino acids long. CDR3 in DNA: TGTGCCAGCAGTGACCGGGACAGGCCCCGCGAGCAGTACTTC. Protein: CASSDRDRPREQYF.

Ten or more counts support this clone. The V and J genes are TRBV28 and TRBJ1-5; 9 bases line up with TRBD1. The trim removed 7 bases at V and 0 bases at J, leaving 4 bases unmatched. The CDR3 covers 15 residues. Per the germline V gene, CDR1 is MDHEN and CDR2 is SYDVKM. CDR3 coding DNA: TGTGCCAGCAATACAGGGGGCCCTAGCAATCAGCCCCAGCATTTT. Translating gives CASNTGGPSNQPQHF.

This chain links TRBV5-1 with TRBJ2-7; a weak D match, TRBD2 (6 bases). The V gene lost 5 bases and the J gene lost 1 base, with 16 bases spanning the gap. Germline V gene data show CDR1 as SGHRS and CDR2 as YFSETQ. CDR3 length: 15 amino acids. CDR3 nucleotide sequence: TGCGCCAGCAGGCCCGGGACTCGGGGGTCCTACGAGCAGTACTTC. Its translation is CASRPGTRGSYEQYF.

This clone was recorded at least ten times. This CDR3 reads CASSQDYGRLYNEQFF. The CDR3 region has the DNA TGTGCCAGCAGCCAAGATTACGGGAGGCTCTACAATGAGCAGTTCTTC. This chain uses TRBV4-2 with TRBJ2-1, with TRBD2 matching over 7 bases. V lost 0 bases, J lost 3 bases, and 5 bases stayed unmatched. The CDR3 is made up of 16 amino acids. In germline, CDR1 is LGHNA, CDR2 YNFKEQ.

This clone was seen repeatedly, ten times or more. The chain uses TRBV20-1 and TRBJ2-3, with D perhaps matching TRBD1 (5 bases). V lost 5 bases, J lost 1 base, and 10 bases lay in between. Germline V lookup: CDR1 DFQATT, CDR2 SNEGSKA (reference sequence). The CDR3 covers 13 residues. The chain's CDR3 is CSASLGGTDTQYF. The CDR3 bases are TGCAGTGCTTCTTTAGGGGGCACAGATACGCAGTATTTT.

This clone was seen at least ten times. The chain links TRBV7-9 to TRBJ2-4, with TRBD2 as a possible D gene (7 bases). The CDR3 sequence is 15 residues long. Deletions cut 1 base from V and 8 bases from J, with 15 bases between. Germline V lookup: CDR1 SEHNR, CDR2 FQNEAQ (reference sequence). CDR3 region: CASSLGRGGYDIQYF. CDR3 DNA sequence: TGTGCCAGCAGCTTAGGGAGGGGGGGTTACGACATTCAGTACTTC.

At least ten counts were recorded for this clone. The chain combines TRBV6-1 with TRBJ2-7, with 8 positions matching TRBD1. Germline V CDR1 and CDR2: MNHNS, SASEGT. The CDR3 sequence is 14 residues long. With V trimmed by 2 bases and J by 1 base, 1 base remained unmatched. The CDR3 region is CASSERDRSYEQYF. The CDR3 coding sequence is TGTGCCAGCAGTGAACGGGACAGGTCCTACGAGCAGTACTTC.

Only one count was recorded for this clone. CDR3 region: CASSSRTDSYEQYF. The CDR3, as DNA: TGTGCCAGCAGCTCCCGTACAGACTCCTACGAGCAGTACTTC. V is TRBV7-6 and J is TRBJ2-7; D is undetermined. Trimming left V 4 bases short and J 0 bases short, with 10 bases between. The CDR3 is made up of 14 amino acids. Germline-derived CDR1 and CDR2 are SGHVS and FNYEAQ.

This clone has a count of ten or more. The sample has other DNA sequences that encode this CDR3 too. The chain links TRBV6-4 to TRBJ2-3, with no clear D. The CDR3 sequence is 13 residues long. The V gene lost 0 bases and the J gene lost 4 bases, with 5 bases spanning the gap. Germline CDR1 is MRHNA and CDR2 is SNTAGT. As DNA, the CDR3 is TGTGCCAGCAGTGACTCAGAATCAGATACGCAGTATTTT. Its protein product is CASSDSESDTQYF.

The chain carries TRBV6-1 and TRBJ2-5, with TRBD2 identical over 13 bases. The germline gives CDR1 MNHNS, CDR2 SASEGT. CDR3 length: 16 residues. Germline trimming cut 4 bases from V and 2 bases from J; bases unmatched to any gene: 4. CDR3 coding DNA: TGTGCCAGCAGTGCCCTGACTAGCGGGGGGCAAGAGACCCAGTACTTC. Translation: CASSALTSGGQETQYF.

This clone showed up many times. The chain couples TRBV19 to TRBJ2-3; D remains ambiguous. CDR3 size: 14 residues. V was trimmed by 2 bases and J by 2 bases, leaving 8 bases between them. CDR1 and CDR2 from the germline V gene are LNHDA and SQIVND (reference sequence). The CDR3 region is CASSILQNTDTQYF. The DNA for the CDR3 is TGTGCCAGTAGTATACTTCAGAACACAGATACGCAGTATTTT. The whole variable domain, remainder taken from reference TRBV19 and TRBJ2-3, is DGGITQSPKYLFRKEGQNVTLSCEQNLNHDAMYWYRQDPGQGLRLIYYSQIVNDFQKGDIAEGYSVSREKKESFPLTVTSAQKNPTAFYLCASSILQNTDTQYFGPGTRLTVL.

The chain recombines TRBV5-1 with TRBJ2-7; D not resolved. Per the germline V gene, CDR1 is SGHRS and CDR2 is YFSETQ. The CDR3 covers 14 residues. V was pared by 1 base and J by 3 bases, with 11 bases between. The CDR3 DNA reads TGCGCCAGCAGCTTGTCCGTTAGCAGCTACGAGCAGTACTTC. Protein sequence: CASSLSVSSYEQYF. The full variable domain, rest sourced from reference TRBV5-1 and TRBJ2-7, is KAGVTQTPRYLIKTRGQQVTLSCSPISGHRSVSWYQQTPGQGLQFLFEYFSETQRNKGNFPGRFSGRQFSNSRSEMNVSTLELGDSALYLCASSLSVSSYEQYFGPGTRLTVT.

Concerning this clone: Since a much larger clone is just one base distant, this may be a read error. It is likely a read error, because the conserved phenylalanine at the end of the CDR3 is missing. The chain has TRBV20-1 and TRBJ2-5; 8 bases are shared with TRBD1. This CDR3 region has 14 residues. V trimming: 6 bases; J trimming: 3 bases; junction bases outside the gene matches: 9. Germline V CDR1 and CDR2: DFQATT, SNEGSKA (reference sequence). CDR3 loop: CSASSGTGKETQYL. The CDR3 DNA is TGCAGTGCGTCTTCCGGGACAGGAAAAGAGACCCAGTACTTA.

There are many counts of this clone. The rearrangement links TRBV28 to TRBJ2-7; D is unresolved. Between the trimmed V and J ends, which lost 6 bases and 7 bases, there was a span of 13 bases. Germline V lookup: CDR1 MDHEN, CDR2 SYDVKM. The CDR3 consists of 12 residues. The CDR3, as DNA: TGTGCCAGCAGCCAGGACGCACGAGAGCAGTACTTC. It yields the protein CASSQDAREQYF.

The table lists this clone with a few counts. The V gene is TRBV6-1, the J gene TRBJ2-7; 7 bases line up with TRBD2. The V and J ends lost 8 bases and 1 base, in that order; junction bases with no gene match: 14. Germline V gene data show CDR1 as MNHNS and CDR2 as SASEGT. The CDR3 has 16 residues. The CDR3 DNA sequence: TGTGCCAGCCATCCAACCCCGGTCGGGGGGTCCTACGAGCAGTACTTC. This gives the protein CASHPTPVGGSYEQYF.

The rearrangement links TRBV4-1 to TRBJ2-3; 8 nucleotides match TRBD2. Germline V gene sequence: CDR1 MGHRA, CDR2 YSYEKL. V was pared by 1 base and J by 2 bases, with 11 bases of the junction left unmatched. The CDR3 is 18 residues long. The CDR3 nucleotides read TGCGCCAGCAGCCAAGGGGTGTGGGGCGGGAGGTTCACAGATACGCAGTATTTT. It translates to CASSQGVWGGRFTDTQYF.

By its share, this clone is medium-sized. The CDR3 DNA follows: TGTGCCAGCAGCCCACGGGGGACAGGCTACGAGCAGTACTTC. Translation: CASSPRGTGYEQYF. V and J are TRBV11-3 and TRBJ2-7; 8 nucleotides agree with TRBD1. Germline V lookup: CDR1 SGHNT, CDR2 YENEEA. With V trimmed by 5 bases and J by 3 bases, 6 bases remained unmatched. The CDR3 loop spans 14 amino acids.

The chain recombines TRBV30 with TRBJ2-7; D is possibly TRBD1 or TRBD2 (5 bases each). Germline CDR1 reads GTSNPN; CDR2 reads SVGIG (reference sequence). This CDR3 is built from 15 residues. Trimming shortened V by 3 bases and J by 2 bases, and 17 bases separated the two germline ends. CDR3 in DNA: TGTGCCTGGAGCTATCCCGGGGCAGGCACCTACGAGCAGTACTTC. The encoded protein is CAWSYPGAGTYEQYF.

The gene calls are TRBV7-2 and TRBJ2-7; 10 bases map to TRBD1. CDR1 and CDR2 (germline): SGHTA, FQGNSA. The CDR3 has 16 residues. J gave up 4 bases and V 0 bases, and 6 bases lay outside the gene matches. The CDR3 DNA follows: TGTGCCAGCAGCTTAGCGGGGGACAGGGGAAGATACGAGCAGTACTTC. Translating gives CASSLAGDRGRYEQYF. Looking up the rest from reference TRBV7-2 and TRBJ2-7 gives the full variable domain: GAGVSQSPSNKVTEKGKDVELRCDPISGHTALYWYRQSLGQGLEFLIYFQGNSAPDKSGLPSDRFSAERTGGSVSTLTIQRTQQEDSAVYLCASSLAGDRGRYEQYFGPGTRLTVT.

This clone was seen repeatedly, ten times or more. A much larger clone sits a single nucleotide away, making a read error possible. The chain joins TRBV5-4 to TRBJ1-1; the D gene is possibly TRBD1 (5 bases). From germline, CDR1 is SGHNT and CDR2 YYREEE (reference sequence). This CDR3 region has 15 residues. This CDR3 is CASNLDRGRGTEAFF. The CDR3, as DNA: TGTGCCAGCAACTTGGATCGGGGGAGAGGAACTGAAGCTTTCTTT.

This clone was counted only a few times. J is TRBJ1-2 and V is TRBV28, with a possible D match to TRBD1 (5 bases). The CDR3 spans 13 residues. Germline V gene data show CDR1 as MDHEN and CDR2 as SYDVKM. In DNA, the CDR3 is TGTGCTACGGCCCCCCAGGGTTGGGGTGGCTACACCTTC. Translating gives CATAPQGWGGYTF.

The sample holds many counts of this clone. The chain has TRBV3-1 and TRBJ2-6, with 12 bases that match TRBD2. The CDR3 is 19 amino acids. The germline V gene encodes CDR1 LGHDT and CDR2 YNNKEL (reference sequence). The junction had 4 bases not matched to a gene; V was cut back by 0 bases and J by 1 base. The CDR3 DNA reads TGTGCCAGCAGCCAAGAGGTTCTAGCGGGGGGGTCTGGGGCCAACGTCCTGACTTTC. Translated, it gives CASSQEVLAGGSGANVLTF. Drawing the rest from reference TRBV3-1 and TRBJ2-6, the complete variable domain is DTAVSQTPKYLVTQMGNDKSIKCEQNLGHDTMYWYKQDSKKFLKIMFSYNNKELIINETVPNRFSPKSPDKAHLNLHINSLELGDSAVYFCASSQEVLAGGSGANVLTFGAGSRLTVL.